The clone carrying this T cell receptor beta chain was detected a few times. TCRdb redid the calling of the reads with MiXCR, one entry per CDR3 protein. The sample has hundreds of thousands of distinct CDR3 sequences; approximately 9.5% are singletons. The data were obtained in a study of T cell repertoires in cytomegalovirus infection. This CDR3 comprises 15 residues. CDR1 is SEHNR, CDR2 FQNEAQ, per germline (reference sequence). Trimming took 4 bases from V and 4 from J; bases not matched to a gene: 6. The clonotype was recovered from a human donor in good health (CMV status not recorded). Some clones in this sample may be carry-over from other donors' samples. The source material was PBMCs. The chain joins TRBV7-9 to TRBJ2-7, with 11 bases that match TRBD1. CDR3 in amino acids: CASSYLDRGRYEQYF. CDR3 nucleotides: TGTGCCAGCAGCTACCTGGACAGGGGGCGGTACGAGCAGTACTTC.